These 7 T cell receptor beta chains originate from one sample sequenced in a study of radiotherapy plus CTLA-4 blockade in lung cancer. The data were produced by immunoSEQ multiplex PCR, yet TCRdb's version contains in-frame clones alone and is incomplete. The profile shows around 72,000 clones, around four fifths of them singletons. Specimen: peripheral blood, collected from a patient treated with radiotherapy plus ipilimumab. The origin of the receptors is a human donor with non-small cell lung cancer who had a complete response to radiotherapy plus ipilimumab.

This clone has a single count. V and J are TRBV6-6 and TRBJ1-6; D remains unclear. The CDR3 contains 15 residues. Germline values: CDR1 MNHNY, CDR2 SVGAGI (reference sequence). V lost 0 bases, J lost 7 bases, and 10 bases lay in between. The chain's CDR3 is CASSYSLDRNSPLHF. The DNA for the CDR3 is TGTGCCAGCAGTTACTCTTTGGATCGGAATTCACCCCTCCACTTT.

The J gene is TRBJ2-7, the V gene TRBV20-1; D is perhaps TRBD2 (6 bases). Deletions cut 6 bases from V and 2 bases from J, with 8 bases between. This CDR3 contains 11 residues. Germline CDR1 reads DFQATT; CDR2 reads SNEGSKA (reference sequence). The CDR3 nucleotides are TGCAGTGCAGGAGGGGCCTACGAGCAGTACTTC. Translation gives CSAGGAYEQYF.

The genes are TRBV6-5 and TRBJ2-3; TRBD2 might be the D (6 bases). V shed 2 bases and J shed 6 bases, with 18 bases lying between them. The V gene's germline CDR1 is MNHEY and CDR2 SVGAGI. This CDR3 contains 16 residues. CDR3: CASSYGGAGSGDTQYF. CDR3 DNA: TGTGCCAGCAGTTACGGCGGGGCGGGATCTGGGGATACGCAGTATTTT.

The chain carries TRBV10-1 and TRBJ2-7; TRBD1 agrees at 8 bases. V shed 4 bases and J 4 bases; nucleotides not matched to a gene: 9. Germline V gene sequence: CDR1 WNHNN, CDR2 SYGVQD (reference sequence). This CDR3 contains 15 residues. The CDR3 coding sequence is TGCGCCAGCAGTGCAGGACAGGGAAGAAGGTACGAGCAGTACTTC. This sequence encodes CASSAGQGRRYEQYF.

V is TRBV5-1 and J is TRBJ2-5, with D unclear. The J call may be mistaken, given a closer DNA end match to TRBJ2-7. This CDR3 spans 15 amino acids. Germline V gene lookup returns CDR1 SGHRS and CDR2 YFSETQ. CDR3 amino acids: CASTDPGGVDYEQYF. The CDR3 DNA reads TGCGCCAGCACCGATCCCGGCGGTGTGGACTACGAGCAGTACTTC.

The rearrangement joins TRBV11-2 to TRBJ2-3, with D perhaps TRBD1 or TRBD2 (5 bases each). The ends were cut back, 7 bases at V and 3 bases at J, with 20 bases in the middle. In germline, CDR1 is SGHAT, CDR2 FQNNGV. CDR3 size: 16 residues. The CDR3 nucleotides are TGTGCCAGCACCCCTGGGTGGGGACCGAAGACAGATACGCAGTATTTT. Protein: CASTPGWGPKTDTQYF.

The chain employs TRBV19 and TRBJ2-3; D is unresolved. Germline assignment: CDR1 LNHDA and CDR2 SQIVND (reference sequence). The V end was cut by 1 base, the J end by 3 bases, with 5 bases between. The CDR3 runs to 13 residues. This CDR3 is CASSIGETDTQYF. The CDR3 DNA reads TGTGCCAGTAGTATAGGTGAGACAGATACGCAGTATTTT.